A single TCR beta chain is shown here with its context. Its target is unknown. CDR1 and CDR2 from the germline V gene are MNHNS and SASEGT. The CDR3 contains 17 residues. V trimming: 7 bases; J trimming: 0 bases; junction bases outside the gene matches: 9. Libraries were prepared by immunoSEQ multiplex PCR; TCRdb keeps only in-frame clonotypes and omits some of them. The sample carries roughly 60,000 clones, around 90% recorded once. The data belong to a study of graft-versus-host responses after intestinal transplantation. Whole-study context: Recipients obtained multivisceral, liver-intestinal, or isolated intestinal transplants. Findings of the study overall: Peak circulating GvH clone levels tracked with early post-transplant HvG declines.

The receptor was derived from a human patient who received an intestinal transplant, so some T cells may come from the graft donor. The input for sequencing was PBMCs, taken 26 days after transplant. The rearrangement joins TRBV6-1 to TRBJ2-3; 11 bases map to TRBD2. The CDR3 nucleotides read TGTGCCAGCAATGAGGGACTAGCGGCAACTAGCACAGATACGCAGTATTTT. Protein sequence: CASNEGLAATSTDTQYF.